The 10 T cell receptor beta chains listed next were all sequenced from one sample in a study of CXCR3-negative and CXCR3-positive naive CD8 T cells. The libraries of TRB cDNA were prepared using 5' RACE with UMI labels. TCRdb re-called the 5' RACE reads; every CDR3 protein appears as one record, without DNA. In total, the table holds roughly 41,000 distinct CDR3 sequences. The sequenced sample was memory CD8+ T cells from blood. Source of these receptors: a human donor in good health. Some clones in this sample may be carry-over from other donors' samples.

The chain is built from TRBV29-1 and TRBJ2-7; TCRdb selects TRBD1, and the lack of DNA leaves this call unchecked. The CDR3 spans 12 residues. The V gene's germline CDR1 is SQVTM and CDR2 ANQGSEA. This chain's CDR3 is CSVYGQGYEQYF.

The rearrangement links TRBV4-2 to TRBJ2-7; TCRdb names TRBD1, which stays unverified in the absence of DNA. The CDR3 is 15 residues long. Germline values: CDR1 LGHNA, CDR2 YNFKEQ. The CDR3 region is CASSQGPGQGHEQYF.

The chain carries TRBV6-6 and TRBJ2-5; TCRdb indicates TRBD1, and absent DNA this call remains unverified. The CDR3 runs 14 residues. Per germline, CDR1 MNHNY and CDR2 SVGAGI (reference sequence). The CDR3 reads CASRKPGQQETQYF.

The V gene is TRBV6-5, the J gene TRBJ2-1; lacking DNA, the TRBD2 call made by TCRdb goes unchecked. The CDR3 is 15 residues long. CDR1 MNHEY and CDR2 SVGAGI come from the germline V gene. The CDR3 spells CASSYRGGTYNEQFF.

The chain uses TRBV7-2 and TRBJ2-2. Germline V CDR1 and CDR2: SGHTA, FQGNSA. The CDR3 consists of 14 residues. This chain's CDR3 is CASSLAANTGELFF.

The rearrangement joins TRBV7-7 to TRBJ2-3; no DNA is available, so the TRBD1 call from TCRdb remains unchecked. CDR1 SSHAT and CDR2 FNYEAQ come from the germline V gene (reference sequence). The CDR3 has 14 amino acids. CDR3 sequence reads: CASSRTDSRDTQYF. Supplemented by reference TRBV7-7 and TRBJ2-3, the full variable domain reads GAGVSQSPRYKVTKRGQDVTLRCDPISSHATLYWYQQALGQGPEFLTYFNYEAQPDKSGLPSDRFSAERPEGSISTLTIQRTEQRDSAMYRCASSRTDSRDTQYFGPGTRLTVL.

This chain links TRBV7-9 with TRBJ2-7; the TRBD1 assignment by TCRdb is unverifiable without DNA. The CDR3 extends over 14 amino acids. Germline loops: CDR1 SEHNR, CDR2 FQNEAQ (reference sequence). The CDR3 loop reads CASSTTGTGNEQYF.

The chain joins TRBV14 to TRBJ2-7; TCRdb indicates TRBD1, and absent DNA this call remains unverified. The germline gives CDR1 SGHDN, CDR2 FVKESK. The length of the CDR3 is 16 residues. The CDR3 region is CASSHEPLGQGSEQYF.

The gene calls are TRBV7-9 and TRBJ2-5; as DNA is missing, the TRBD2 call by TCRdb cannot be tested. Germline V CDR1 and CDR2: SEHNR, FQNEAQ (reference sequence). The CDR3 sequence is 13 residues long. CDR3 loop: CASSEGSHETQYF.

The chain uses TRBV29-1 and TRBJ2-1; TCRdb selects TRBD1, and the lack of DNA leaves this call unchecked. The germline V gene has CDR1 SQVTM and CDR2 ANQGSEA. This CDR3 comprises 13 residues. The CDR3: CSVAQGYYNEQFF.